This entry concerns a single T cell receptor (beta chain). The antigen this receptor binds is unknown. No base quality values were provided; no much bigger clone lies one nucleotide off. Donors were a few dozen systemically healthy Caucasian individuals from Russia aged 6 to 90 years. Each donor gave ten milliliters of peripheral blood, collected into EDTA-treated Vacutainer tubes. PBMCs were isolated by Ficoll-Paque density-gradient centrifugation, with at least 6 million obtained per sample. Total RNA, at least 5.5 micrograms per sample, was extracted from PBMCs with Trizol reagent. For every donor, an aliquot of PBMCs went through flow cytometry to measure the percentages of naive CD45RAhigh/CD27high T cells. The data stem from a study of blood T cells in healthy people across ages (dated by TCRdb to the mid-2010s). With respect to the entire study: In model experiments, roughly one uniquely barcoded TCR beta cDNA molecule per two T cells was captured by template switching. The study measured age-related changes in TCR beta repertoire diversity using deep sequencing normalized with unique cDNA molecular identifiers. Donors were grouped into four age groups: young (average about 15 years), middle-aged (39), aged (around 66) and long-lived (around 80). To avoid experimental bias, donors of different ages were spread randomly across the sequencing lanes. Two additional independent replicas of 1 million unique cDNA reads from the same blood draw were analyzed for two donors (one aged 18 to 30 and one aged 80 or older).

General conclusions and limits of the study: The CMV infection status of donors was not known, potentially confounding age-related changes in expanded clonotypes. Estimates of total diversity based on one million sequenced T cells were regarded as lower bounds and as underestimates. Conclusive comparison of naive and antigen-experienced compartments was prevented by the profiling of bulk unsorted PBMCs. As age increased, observed TCR beta diversity per million T cells dropped in a roughly linear way, and a significant reduction was already evident by age 40. Compared with the aged group, the long-lived group had more naive CD4+ T cells, fewer expanded clones and increased TCR diversity, a pattern suggesting age selection. A strong correlation was found between observed TCR beta diversity and the percentage of naive T cells measured by flow cytometry.

The protocol used for the library was 5' RACE. These reads were obtained on an Illumina HiSeq 2500. A second PCR of about 6 to 11 cycles was performed with a sample-barcoded 5' primer and a J-beta primer mix. A template-switch 5' adaptor carrying 12 random nucleotides introduced a unique molecular identifier onto each TCR beta cDNA molecule. Each sample yielded at least 2.5 million CDR3-containing paired-end reads. The Mint cDNA synthesis kit, primed by a TRBC-specific oligonucleotide, was used to synthesize first-strand cDNA from all RNA. After uracil-DNA glycosylase treatment, a first 18-cycle PCR used universal primers M1SS and BC2_uni_R on all cDNA. The source study handled its data this way. Normalization of each sample was performed by random selection of 1 million high-quality reads, each carrying a distinct molecular identifier. Instead of being binned into consensus sequences, reads with shared molecular identifiers were discarded. MiTCR, run with a Q25 quality threshold and the strictest error-elimination algorithm, handled CDR3 identification, clonotype clustering and error correction. A nonparametric unseen species model with Euler transformation was used to estimate a lower bound on total TCR beta diversity. TCRdb's own reprocessing of the public reads used fastp at Q25 and MiXCR and kept productive beta chains. Rows with one shared CDR3 protein collapse into an entry with the most common genes and DNA. In this record, the V and J calls reflect TCRdb's handling and not the investigators' own analysis. Here the sample has over a million distinct CDR3 sequences; approximately 42% occur a single time. The ten largest make up around 4% of the sample.

The clonotype originates from a woman aged 18-35 years in good health. The sequencing sample was made of blood.

The sequence in DNA is TGTGCCAGCAGCCCGGGACTAGCGGAGACCTACGAGCAGTACTTC. Its product reads: CASSPGLAETYEQYF. Recombination joined TRBV7-2 with TRBJ2-7, with 11 bases aligning to TRBD2. Inclusive of the bounding cysteine and phenylalanine, the CDR3 is 15 residues long. Only the CDR3 region is kept as DNA, spanning 45 bases read in frame from base 1. V ends up 5 bases short and J 2 bases short, with an unmatched junction base count of 5. Sequences SGHTA (CDR1) and FQGNSA (CDR2) are obtained from the germline V gene.